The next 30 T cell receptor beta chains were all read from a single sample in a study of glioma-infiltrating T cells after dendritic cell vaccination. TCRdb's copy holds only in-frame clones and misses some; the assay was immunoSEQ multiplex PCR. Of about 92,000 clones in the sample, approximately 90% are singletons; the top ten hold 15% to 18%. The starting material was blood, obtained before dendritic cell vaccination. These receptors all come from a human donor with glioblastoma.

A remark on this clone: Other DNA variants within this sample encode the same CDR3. The CDR3 loop is CASSRTSGSPNEQFF. CDR3 coding DNA: TGCGCCAGCAGCAGGACTAGCGGGAGTCCGAATGAGCAGTTCTTC. The chain carries TRBV5-1 and TRBJ2-1, with 13 bases lining up with TRBD2. Trimming at V came to 4 bases and at J to 7 bases, leaving 5 bases not matched to a gene. This CDR3 region has 15 residues. The germline gives CDR1 SGHRS, CDR2 YFSETQ.

Here the CDR3 reads CASSFSESSYEQYF. The DNA of the CDR3 is TGTGCCAGCAGCTTTAGCGAAAGCTCCTACGAGCAGTACTTC. V and J are TRBV5-4 and TRBJ2-7; perhaps TRBD2 as D (5 bases). Germline values: CDR1 SGHNT, CDR2 YYREEE (reference sequence). V was shortened by 2 bases and J by 0 bases, with 9 bases between the two germline ends. This CDR3 contains 14 residues.

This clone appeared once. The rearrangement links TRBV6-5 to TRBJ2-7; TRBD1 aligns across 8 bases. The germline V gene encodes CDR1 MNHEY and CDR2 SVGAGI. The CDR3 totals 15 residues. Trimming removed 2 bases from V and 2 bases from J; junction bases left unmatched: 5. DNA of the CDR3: TGTGCCAGCAGTTACGACGGGACAGGTCCCTACGAGCAGTACTTC. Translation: CASSYDGTGPYEQYF.

The DNA for the CDR3 is TGTGCCAGCAGCGCCGACTCTTCCTACAATGAGCAGTTCTTC. Its protein product is CASSADSSYNEQFF. This chain connects TRBV9 to TRBJ2-1; D unresolved. The V gene lost 3 bases and the J gene lost 1 base, with 8 bases spanning the gap. Germline V gives CDR1 SGDLS, CDR2 YYNGEE. The CDR3 extends over 14 amino acids.

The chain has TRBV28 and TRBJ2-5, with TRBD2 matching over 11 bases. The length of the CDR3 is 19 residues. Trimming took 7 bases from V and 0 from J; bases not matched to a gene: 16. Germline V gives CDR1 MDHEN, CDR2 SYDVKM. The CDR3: CASTTPVGTSGLYQETQYF. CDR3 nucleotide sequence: TGTGCCAGCACCACTCCGGTGGGGACTAGCGGCCTGTACCAAGAGACCCAGTACTTC.

The CDR3 sequence is CASSPGRGQSTDTQYF. Here the CDR3 DNA reads TGCGCCAGCAGCCCTGGACGGGGACAAAGCACAGATACGCAGTATTTT. The chain employs TRBV4-1 and TRBJ2-3; tentatively, D is TRBD1 (6 bases). The CDR3 contains 16 residues. V was trimmed by 4 bases and J by 0 bases, leaving 14 bases between them. Germline loops: CDR1 MGHRA, CDR2 YSYEKL.

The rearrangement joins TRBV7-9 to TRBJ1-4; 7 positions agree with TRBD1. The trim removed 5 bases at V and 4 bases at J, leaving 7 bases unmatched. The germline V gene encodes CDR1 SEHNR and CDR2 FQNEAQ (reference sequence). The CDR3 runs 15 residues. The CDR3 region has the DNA TGTGCCAGCAGCGGTACAGGGGCGGTTAATGAAAAACTGTTTTTT. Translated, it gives CASSGTGAVNEKLFF.

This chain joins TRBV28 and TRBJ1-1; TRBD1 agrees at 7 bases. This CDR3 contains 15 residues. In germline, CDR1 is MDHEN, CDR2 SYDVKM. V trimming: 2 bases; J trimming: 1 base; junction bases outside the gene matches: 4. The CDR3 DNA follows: TGTGCCAGCAGTTTAGGGACAGTTAGGAACACTGAAGCTTTCTTT. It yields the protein CASSLGTVRNTEAFF.

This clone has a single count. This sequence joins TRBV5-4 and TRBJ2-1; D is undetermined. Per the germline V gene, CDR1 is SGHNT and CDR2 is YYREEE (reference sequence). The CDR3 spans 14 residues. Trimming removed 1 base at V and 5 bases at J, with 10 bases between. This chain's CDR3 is CASSLRTSHNEQFF. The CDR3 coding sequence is TGTGCCAGCAGCTTGCGAACTTCTCACAATGAGCAGTTCTTC. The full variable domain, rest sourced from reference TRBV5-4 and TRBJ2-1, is ETGVTQSPTHLIKTRGQQVTLRCSSQSGHNTVSWYQQALGQGPQFIFQYYREEENGRGNFPPRFSGLQFPNYSSELNVNALELDDSALYLCASSLRTSHNEQFFGPGTRLTVL.

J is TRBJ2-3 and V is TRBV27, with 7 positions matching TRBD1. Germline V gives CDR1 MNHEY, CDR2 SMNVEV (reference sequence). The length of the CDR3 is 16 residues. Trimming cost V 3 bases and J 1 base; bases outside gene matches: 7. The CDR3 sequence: CASSFLWTGGTDTQYF. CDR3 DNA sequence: TGTGCCAGCAGTTTCCTATGGACAGGTGGCACAGATACGCAGTATTTT.

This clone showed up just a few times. Here the CDR3 reads CASSQQKAYEQYF. The CDR3 DNA reads TGTGCCAGCAGCCAACAGAAAGCCTACGAGCAGTACTTC. The chain combines TRBV2 with TRBJ2-7; D not certain. V was shortened by 6 bases and J by 2 bases, with 11 bases between the two germline ends. Germline-derived CDR1 and CDR2 are SNHLY and FYNNEI. The CDR3 length is 13 residues. The full variable domain, with the rest looked up from reference TRBV2 and TRBJ2-7, is EPEVTQTPSHQVTQMGQEVILRCVPISNHLYFYWYRQILGQKVEFLVSFYNNEISEKSEIFDDQFSVERPDGSNFTLKIRSTKLEDSAMYFCASSQQKAYEQYFGPGTRLTVT.

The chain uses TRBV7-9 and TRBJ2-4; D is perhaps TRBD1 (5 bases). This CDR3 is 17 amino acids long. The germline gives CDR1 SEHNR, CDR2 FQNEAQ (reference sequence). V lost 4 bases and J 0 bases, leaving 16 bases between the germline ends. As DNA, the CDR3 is TGTGCCAGCAGCTCCGCCCAGGGTAATATAGCCAAAAACATTCAGTACTTC. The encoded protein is CASSSAQGNIAKNIQYF.

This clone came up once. The CDR3 DNA sequence: TGTGCCAGCAGCCCTCAGAGGGTAAGGGCGAGCTCTGGAAACACCATATATTTT. Translating it yields CASSPQRVRASSGNTIYF. The chain combines TRBV9 with TRBJ1-3; D remains unclear. This CDR3 is 18 amino acids long. Germline V gene sequence: CDR1 SGDLS, CDR2 YYNGEE. V lost 4 bases and J lost 0, with 20 bases in between. The entire variable domain, with the rest obtained from reference TRBV9 and TRBJ1-3, is as follows: DSGVTQTPKHLITATGQRVTLRCSPRSGDLSVYWYQQSLDQGLQFLIQYYNGEERAKGNILERFSAQQFPDLHSELNLSSLELGDSALYFCASSPQRVRASSGNTIYFGEGSWLTVV.

The CDR3 region has the DNA TGTGCCAGCAGCTTGGAGCCCCGGGAACCATCGGAAGCTTTCTTT. This codes for CASSLEPREPSEAFF. V usage is TRBV5-6 and J usage is TRBJ1-1; D remains unclear. Trimming cost V 0 bases and J 8 bases, with 17 bases left between them. The CDR3 runs to 15 residues. The germline CDR1 and CDR2 sequences are SGHDT and YYEEEE.

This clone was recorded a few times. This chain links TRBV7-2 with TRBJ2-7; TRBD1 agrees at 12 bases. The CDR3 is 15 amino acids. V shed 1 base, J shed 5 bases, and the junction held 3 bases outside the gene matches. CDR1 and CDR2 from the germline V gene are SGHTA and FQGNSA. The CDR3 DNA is TGTGCCAGCAGCTTAGAGGGACAGGGGGCACACGAGCAGTACTTC. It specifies CASSLEGQGAHEQYF.

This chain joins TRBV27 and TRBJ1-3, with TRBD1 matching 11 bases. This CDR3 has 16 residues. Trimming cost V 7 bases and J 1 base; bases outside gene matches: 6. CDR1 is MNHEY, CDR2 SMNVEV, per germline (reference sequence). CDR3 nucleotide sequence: TGTGCCAGCATCCCGGGACAGGGGGGATCTGGAAACACCATATATTTT. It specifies CASIPGQGGSGNTIYF.

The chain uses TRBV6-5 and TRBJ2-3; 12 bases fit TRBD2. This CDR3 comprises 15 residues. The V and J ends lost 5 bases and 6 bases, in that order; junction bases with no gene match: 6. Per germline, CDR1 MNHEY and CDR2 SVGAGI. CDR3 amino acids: CASSPSGGAIDTQYF. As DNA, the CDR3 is TGTGCCAGCAGTCCTAGCGGGGGGGCCATCGATACGCAGTATTTT.

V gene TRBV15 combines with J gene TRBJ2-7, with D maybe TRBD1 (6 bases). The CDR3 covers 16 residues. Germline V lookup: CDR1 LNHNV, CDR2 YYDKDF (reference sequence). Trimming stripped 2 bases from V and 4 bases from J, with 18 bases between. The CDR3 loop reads CATSRRPPGQRYEQYF. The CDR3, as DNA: TGTGCCACCAGCAGACGCCCCCCGGGACAACGGTACGAGCAGTACTTC.

The CDR3 spells CASISSGVLSYEQYF. The DNA of the CDR3 is TGTGCCAGCATTTCTAGCGGGGTCCTCTCCTACGAGCAGTACTTC. V and J are TRBV6-1 and TRBJ2-7; 9 bases line up with TRBD2. Germline V gene sequence: CDR1 MNHNS, CDR2 SASEGT. V shed 7 bases and J 0 bases; nucleotides not matched to a gene: 7. CDR3 length: 15 residues.

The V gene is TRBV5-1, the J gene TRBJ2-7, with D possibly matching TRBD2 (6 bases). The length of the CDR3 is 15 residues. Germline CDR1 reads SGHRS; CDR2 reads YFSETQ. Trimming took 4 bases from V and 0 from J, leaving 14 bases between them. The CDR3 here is CASSQEAGTSYEQYF. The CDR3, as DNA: TGCGCCAGCAGCCAAGAAGCGGGTACCTCCTACGAGCAGTACTTC.

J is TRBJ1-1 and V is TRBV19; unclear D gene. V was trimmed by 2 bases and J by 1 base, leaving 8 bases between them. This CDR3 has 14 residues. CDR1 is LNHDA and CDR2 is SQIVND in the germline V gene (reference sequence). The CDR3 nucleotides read TGTGCCAGTAGTATAATCGGCGGGAACACTGAAGCTTTCTTT. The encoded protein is CASSIIGGNTEAFF.

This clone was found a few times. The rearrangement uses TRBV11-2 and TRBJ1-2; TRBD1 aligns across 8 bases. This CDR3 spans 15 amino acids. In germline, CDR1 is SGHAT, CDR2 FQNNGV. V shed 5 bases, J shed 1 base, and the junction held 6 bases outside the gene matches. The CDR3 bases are TGTGCCAGCAGCGCTGGACAGGGCCATAACTATGGCTACACCTTC. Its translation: CASSAGQGHNYGYTF. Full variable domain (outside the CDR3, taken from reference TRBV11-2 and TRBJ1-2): EAGVAQSPRYKIIEKRQSVAFWCNPISGHATLYWYQQILGQGPKLLIQFQNNGVVDDSQLPKDRFSAERLKGVDSTLKIQPAKLEDSAVYLCASSAGQGHNYGYTFGSGTRLTVV.

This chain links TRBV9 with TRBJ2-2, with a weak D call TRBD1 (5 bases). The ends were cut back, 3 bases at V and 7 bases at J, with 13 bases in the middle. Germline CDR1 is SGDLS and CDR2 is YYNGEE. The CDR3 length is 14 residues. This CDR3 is CASSEGSSHGELFF. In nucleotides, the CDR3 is TGTGCCAGCAGCGAGGGGTCATCGCACGGGGAGCTGTTTTTT.

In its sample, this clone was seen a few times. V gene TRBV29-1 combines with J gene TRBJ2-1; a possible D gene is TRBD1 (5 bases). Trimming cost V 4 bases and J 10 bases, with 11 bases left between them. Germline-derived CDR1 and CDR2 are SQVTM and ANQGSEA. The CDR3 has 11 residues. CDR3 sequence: CSVGGWGEQFF. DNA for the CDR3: TGCAGCGTTGGAGGATGGGGCGAGCAGTTCTTC.

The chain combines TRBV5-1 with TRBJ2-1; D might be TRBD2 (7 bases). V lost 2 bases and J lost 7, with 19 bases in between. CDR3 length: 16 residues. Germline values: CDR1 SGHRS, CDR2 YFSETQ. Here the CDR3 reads CASSFLGGGISNEQFF. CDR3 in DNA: TGCGCCAGCAGCTTTCTAGGGGGGGGGATCTCAAATGAGCAGTTCTTC.

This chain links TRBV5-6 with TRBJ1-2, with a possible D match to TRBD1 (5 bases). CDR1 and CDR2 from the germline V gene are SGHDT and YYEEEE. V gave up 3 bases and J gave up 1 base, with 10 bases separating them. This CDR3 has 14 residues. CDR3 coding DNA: TGTGCCAGCAGCTCAGACAGTTATAACTATGGCTACACCTTC. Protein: CASSSDSYNYGYTF.

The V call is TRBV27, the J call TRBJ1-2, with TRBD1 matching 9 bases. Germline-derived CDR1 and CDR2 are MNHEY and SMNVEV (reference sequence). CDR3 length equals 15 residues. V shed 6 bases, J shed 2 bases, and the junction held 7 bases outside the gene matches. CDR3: CASRTGTGGNYGYTF. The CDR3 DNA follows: TGTGCCAGCAGGACCGGAACAGGGGGCAACTATGGCTACACCTTC.

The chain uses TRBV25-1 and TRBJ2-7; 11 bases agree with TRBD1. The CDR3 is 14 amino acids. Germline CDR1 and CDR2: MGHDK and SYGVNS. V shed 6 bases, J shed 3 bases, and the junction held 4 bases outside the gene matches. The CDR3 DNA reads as TGTGCCAGCAGCCGGACAGGGGGCAACTACGAGCAGTACTTC. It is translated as CASSRTGGNYEQYF.

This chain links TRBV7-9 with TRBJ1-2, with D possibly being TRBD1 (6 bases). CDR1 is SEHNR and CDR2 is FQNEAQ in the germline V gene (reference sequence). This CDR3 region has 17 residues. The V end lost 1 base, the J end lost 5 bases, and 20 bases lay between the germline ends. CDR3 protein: CASSLVVVLGTSYGYTF. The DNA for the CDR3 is TGTGCCAGCAGCTTAGTGGTCGTACTCGGGACATCTTATGGCTACACCTTC.

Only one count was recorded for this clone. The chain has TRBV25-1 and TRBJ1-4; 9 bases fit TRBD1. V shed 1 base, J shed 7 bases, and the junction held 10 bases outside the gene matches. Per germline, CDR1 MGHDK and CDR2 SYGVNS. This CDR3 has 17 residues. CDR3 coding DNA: TGTGCCAGCAGTGAATTTTACCCCGGGACAGGGCGTGAAAAACTGTTTTTT. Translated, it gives CASSEFYPGTGREKLFF.